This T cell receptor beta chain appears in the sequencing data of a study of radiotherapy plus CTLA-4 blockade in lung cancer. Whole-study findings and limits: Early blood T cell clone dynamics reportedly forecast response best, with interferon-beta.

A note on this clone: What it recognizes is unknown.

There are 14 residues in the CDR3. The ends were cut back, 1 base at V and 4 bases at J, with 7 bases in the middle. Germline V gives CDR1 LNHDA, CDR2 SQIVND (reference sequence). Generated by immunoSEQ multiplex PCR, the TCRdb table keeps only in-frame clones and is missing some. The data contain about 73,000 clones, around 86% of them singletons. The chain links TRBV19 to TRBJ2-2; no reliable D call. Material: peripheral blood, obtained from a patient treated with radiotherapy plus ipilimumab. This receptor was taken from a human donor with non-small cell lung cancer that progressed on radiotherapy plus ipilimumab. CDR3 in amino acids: CASSIGRFTGELFF. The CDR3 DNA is TGTGCCAGTAGTATAGGACGGTTCACCGGGGAGCTGTTTTTT.